This T cell receptor (beta chain) came from a study of glioma-infiltrating T cells (dated by TCRdb to the mid-2010s). About the full investigation: TCR alpha- and beta-chain repertoires were sequenced from glioma tissue, non-neoplastic brain tissue and matched peripheral blood mononuclear cells. To gauge divergence between tissue and blood T-cell populations, every tissue-infiltrating repertoire was compared against the peripheral blood repertoire from the same patient. The paired cohort was made up of three low-grade glioma patients, seven to nine primary glioblastoma patients and three non-glioma patients who contributed non-neoplastic brain tissue. Findings and caveats that apply to the study as a whole: Only a very small number of CDR3 sequences turned up in both tissue and blood, a result put down to high CDR3 diversity combined with limited sampling. In non-neoplastic patients, VJ-independent divergence between tissue and blood fell below expectation, whereas in all gliomas, and especially in low-grade gliomas, the divergence rose above expectation. Group comparisons rested on small numbers: three non-neoplastic, three low-grade glioma and about 8 glioblastoma patients.

TCR alpha and beta CDR3 regions were amplified with the iRepertoire nested amplicon-rescue multiplex PCR (arm-PCR) platform from RNA. For one-step reverse transcription and amplification, roughly 85-400 ng of tissue mRNA or PBMC total RNA was used as input. Following bead purification, Illumina adapters were added by a secondary multiplex PCR, and the libraries were gel-purified between 200 and 400 bp. Demultiplexing relied on internal 6-nucleotide barcodes carried by the libraries. Libraries were sequenced on an Illumina MiSeq with 2x220 or 2x250 nucleotide paired-end reads. In the source study's methods: Paired reads were merged using FLASH 1.2.11 and aligned with BWA-MEM to the GRCh37 human genome, and TRA and TRB reads were then extracted. An IMGT-derived reference of cassette sequences and CDR3 motifs, with pseudogenes included, was used for V and J assignment. Reads were translated in three frames, and productive CDR3s were defined as those with a C...FGXG motif and no stop codons. Clonotypes were defined as unique combinations of V-J cassette pair and CDR3 amino acid sequence. Hamming distance filtering was applied to reads, with thresholds set by the sequence error rate of each sample in mapped regions. The raw public reads went through TCRdb reprocessing: fastp at Q25, MiXCR clone calling, in-frame beta chains kept. Each entry is one CDR3 protein sequence, shown with its most common DNA and genes. TCRdb's processing, not the authors', yielded these V and J calls. Counted in this sample were about 110,000 distinct CDR3 sequences; less than 30% of them appeared once. The ten largest make up about a third of the sample.

According to the germline V gene (reference sequence), CDR1 reads LGHDT and CDR2 reads YNNKEL. The CDR3 sequence holds 18 residues, the cysteine and phenylalanine included. The DNA shown is the 54-base CDR3, in frame from base 1. The junction shows trimming of 4 bases on V and 4 bases on J, and the gene matches do not reach 18 bases of it. This clonotype was observed at least ten times. Its antigen remains undetermined. Within one base of it there is no much larger clone, and no base qualities were kept. The receptor comes from a human donor with low-grade glioma or glioblastoma, undergoing nonglioma brain surgery, or in good health (not recorded which). The rearranged segments are TRBV3-1 and TRBJ1-2, and 7 bases in between align with TRBD1. Sequencing input: glioma tissue, nonneoplastic brain tissue, or PBMCs (not recorded which). The CDR3 amino acid sequence is: CASSLSRTGLRRSYGYTF. DNA sequence: TGTGCCAGCAGCCTCTCCCGGACAGGACTCAGAAGAAGCTATGGCTACACCTTC.